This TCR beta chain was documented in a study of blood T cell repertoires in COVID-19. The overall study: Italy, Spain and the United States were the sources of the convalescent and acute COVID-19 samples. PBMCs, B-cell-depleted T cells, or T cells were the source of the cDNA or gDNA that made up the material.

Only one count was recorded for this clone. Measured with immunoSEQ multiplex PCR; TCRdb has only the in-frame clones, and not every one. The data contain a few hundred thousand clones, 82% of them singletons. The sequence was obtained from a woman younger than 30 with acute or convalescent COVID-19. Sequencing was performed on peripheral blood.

The CDR3 sequence is CAGNGQGDYGYTF. The CDR3 DNA reads TGTGCCGGGAACGGACAGGGCGACTATGGCTACACCTTC. The chain couples TRBV10-3 to TRBJ1-2, with TRBD1 identical over 8 bases. V lost 11 bases and J lost 3; bases outside the gene matches: 8. CDR3 length: 13 amino acids. From germline, CDR1 is ENHRY and CDR2 SYGVKD.